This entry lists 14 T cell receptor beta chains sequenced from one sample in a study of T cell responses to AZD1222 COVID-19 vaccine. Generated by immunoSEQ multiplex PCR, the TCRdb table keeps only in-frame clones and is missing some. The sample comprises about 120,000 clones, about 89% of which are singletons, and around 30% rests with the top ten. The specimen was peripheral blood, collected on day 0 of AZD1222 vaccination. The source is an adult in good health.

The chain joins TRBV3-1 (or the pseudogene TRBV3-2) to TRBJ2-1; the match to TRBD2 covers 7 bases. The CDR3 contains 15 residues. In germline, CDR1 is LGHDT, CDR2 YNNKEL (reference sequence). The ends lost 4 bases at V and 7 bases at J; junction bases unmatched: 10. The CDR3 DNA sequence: TGTGCCAGCAGCCCCGATAGAGCGGGGTGGAATGAGCAGTTCTTC. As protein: CASSPDRAGWNEQFF.

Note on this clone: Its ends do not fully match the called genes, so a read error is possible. CDR3 amino acids: CASSPREGQTEAFF. CDR3 DNA: TGTGCCAGCTCTCCACGGGAGGGGCAAACTGAAGCTTTCTTT. The chain carries TRBV18 and TRBJ1-1; weak D call: TRBD1 (5 bases). The CDR3 is 14 residues long. Looked up from germline, CDR1 is KGHSH and CDR2 is LQKENI.

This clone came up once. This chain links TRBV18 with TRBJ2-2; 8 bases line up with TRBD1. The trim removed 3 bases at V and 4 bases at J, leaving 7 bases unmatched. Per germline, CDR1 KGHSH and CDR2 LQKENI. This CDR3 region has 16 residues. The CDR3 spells CASSPLRTGPTGELFF. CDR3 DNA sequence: TGTGCCAGCTCACCTCTCCGGACAGGGCCCACCGGGGAGCTGTTTTTT.

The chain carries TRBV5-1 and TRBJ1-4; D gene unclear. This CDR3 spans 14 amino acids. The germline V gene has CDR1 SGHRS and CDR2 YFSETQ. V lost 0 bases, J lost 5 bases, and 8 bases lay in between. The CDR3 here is CASSLGHRNEKLFF. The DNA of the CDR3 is TGCGCCAGCAGCTTGGGACACCGGAATGAAAAACTGTTTTTT.

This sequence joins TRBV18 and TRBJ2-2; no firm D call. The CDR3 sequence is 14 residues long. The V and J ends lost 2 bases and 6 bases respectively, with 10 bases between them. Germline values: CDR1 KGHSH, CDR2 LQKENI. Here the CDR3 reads CASSPTTLPGELFF. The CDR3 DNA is TGTGCCAGCTCACCAACGACACTCCCCGGGGAGCTGTTTTTT.

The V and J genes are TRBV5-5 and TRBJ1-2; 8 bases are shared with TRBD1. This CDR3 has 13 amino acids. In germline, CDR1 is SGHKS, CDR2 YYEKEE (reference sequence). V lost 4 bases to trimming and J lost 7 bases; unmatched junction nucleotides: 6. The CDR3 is CASSLGQGGGYTF. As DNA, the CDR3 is TGTGCCAGCAGCCTTGGACAGGGTGGTGGCTACACCTTC.

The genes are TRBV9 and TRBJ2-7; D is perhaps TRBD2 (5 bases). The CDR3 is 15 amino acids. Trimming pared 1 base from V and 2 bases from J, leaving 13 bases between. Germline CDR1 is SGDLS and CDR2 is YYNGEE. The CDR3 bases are TGTGCCAGCAGCGTAAGCTGGACTCTTACCTACGAGCAGTACTTC. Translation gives CASSVSWTLTYEQYF.

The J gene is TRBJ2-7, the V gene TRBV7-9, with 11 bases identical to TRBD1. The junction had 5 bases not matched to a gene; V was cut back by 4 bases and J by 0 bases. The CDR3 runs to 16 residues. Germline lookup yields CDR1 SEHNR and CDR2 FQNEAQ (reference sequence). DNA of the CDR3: TGTGCCAGCAGCTCTCCGGGACAGGGGGTCTCCTACGAGCAGTACTTC. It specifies CASSSPGQGVSYEQYF.

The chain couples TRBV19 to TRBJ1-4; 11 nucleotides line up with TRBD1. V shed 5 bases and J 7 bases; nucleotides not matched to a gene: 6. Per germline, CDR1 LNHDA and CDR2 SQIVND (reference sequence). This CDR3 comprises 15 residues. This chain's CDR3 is CASSGQGARSEKLFF. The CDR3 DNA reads TGTGCCAGTAGTGGACAGGGGGCGCGGAGTGAAAAACTGTTTTTT.

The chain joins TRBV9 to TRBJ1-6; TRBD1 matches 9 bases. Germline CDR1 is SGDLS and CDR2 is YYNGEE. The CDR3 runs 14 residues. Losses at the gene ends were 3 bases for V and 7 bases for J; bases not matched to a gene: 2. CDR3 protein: CASSAGTGNSPLHF. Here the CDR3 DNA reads TGTGCCAGCAGCGCGGGGACAGGGAATTCACCCCTCCACTTT.

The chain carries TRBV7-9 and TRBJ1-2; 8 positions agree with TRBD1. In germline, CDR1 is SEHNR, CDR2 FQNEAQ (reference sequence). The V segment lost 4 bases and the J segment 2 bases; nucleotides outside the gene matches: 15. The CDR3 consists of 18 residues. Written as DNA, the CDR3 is TGTGCCAGCAGCTCCGTCCCGGGACAGGTGGTAGAGAACTATGGCTACACCTTC. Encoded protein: CASSSVPGQVVENYGYTF.

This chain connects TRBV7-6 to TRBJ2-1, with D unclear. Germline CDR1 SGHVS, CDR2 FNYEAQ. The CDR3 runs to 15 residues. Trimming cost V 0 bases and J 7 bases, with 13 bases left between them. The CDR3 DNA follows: TGTGCCAGCAGCTTAGCCTGGGGTCTTGGGAATGAGCAGTTCTTC. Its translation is CASSLAWGLGNEQFF. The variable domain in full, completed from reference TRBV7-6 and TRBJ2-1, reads GAGVSQSPRYKVTKRGQDVALRCDPISGHVSLYWYRQALGQGPEFLTYFNYEAQQDKSGLPNDRFSAERPEGSISTLTIQRTEQRDSAMYRCASSLAWGLGNEQFFGPGTRLTVL.

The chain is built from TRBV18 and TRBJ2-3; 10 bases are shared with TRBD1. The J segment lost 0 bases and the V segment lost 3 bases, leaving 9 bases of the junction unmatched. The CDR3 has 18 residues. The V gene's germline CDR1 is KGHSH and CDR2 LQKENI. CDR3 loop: CASSPWDRGDLSTDTQYF. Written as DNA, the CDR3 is TGTGCCAGCTCACCGTGGGACAGGGGAGATCTTAGCACAGATACGCAGTATTTT.

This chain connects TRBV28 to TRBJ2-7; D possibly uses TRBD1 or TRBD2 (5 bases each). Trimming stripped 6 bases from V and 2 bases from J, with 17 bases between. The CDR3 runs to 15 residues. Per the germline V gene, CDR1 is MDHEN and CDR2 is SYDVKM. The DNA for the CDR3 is TGTGCCAGCAGATCCCAAGGTGGGGGACCCTACGAGCAGTACTTC. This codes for CASRSQGGGPYEQYF.